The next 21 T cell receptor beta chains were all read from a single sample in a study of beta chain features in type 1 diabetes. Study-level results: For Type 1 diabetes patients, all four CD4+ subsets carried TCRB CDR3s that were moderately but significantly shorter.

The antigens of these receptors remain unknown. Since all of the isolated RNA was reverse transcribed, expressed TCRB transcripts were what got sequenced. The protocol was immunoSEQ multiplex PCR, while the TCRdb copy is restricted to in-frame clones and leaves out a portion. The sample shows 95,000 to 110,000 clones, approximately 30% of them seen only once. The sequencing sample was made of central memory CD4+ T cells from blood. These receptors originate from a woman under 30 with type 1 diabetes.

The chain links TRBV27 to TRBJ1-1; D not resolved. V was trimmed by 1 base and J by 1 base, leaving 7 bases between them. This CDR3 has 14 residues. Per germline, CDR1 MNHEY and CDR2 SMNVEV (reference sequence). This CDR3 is CASSLWEGNTEAFF. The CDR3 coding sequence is TGTGCCAGCAGTTTATGGGAGGGGAACACTGAAGCTTTCTTT.

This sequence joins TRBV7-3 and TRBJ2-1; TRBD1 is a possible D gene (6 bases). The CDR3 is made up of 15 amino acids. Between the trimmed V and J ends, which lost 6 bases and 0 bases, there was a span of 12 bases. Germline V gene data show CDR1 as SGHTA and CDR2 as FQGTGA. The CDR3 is CASRGRGSSYNEQFF. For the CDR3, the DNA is TGTGCCAGCAGGGGAAGGGGGTCCTCCTACAATGAGCAGTTCTTC.

Here the CDR3 reads CAISGQTSGRANTGELFF. The CDR3 DNA sequence: TGTGCCATCTCGGGGCAGACTAGCGGGAGGGCGAACACCGGGGAGCTGTTTTTT. The chain is built from TRBV10-3 and TRBJ2-2; 14 bases fit TRBD2. This CDR3 is built from 18 residues. The ends lost 8 bases at V and 0 bases at J; junction bases unmatched: 8. Germline loops: CDR1 ENHRY, CDR2 SYGVKD.

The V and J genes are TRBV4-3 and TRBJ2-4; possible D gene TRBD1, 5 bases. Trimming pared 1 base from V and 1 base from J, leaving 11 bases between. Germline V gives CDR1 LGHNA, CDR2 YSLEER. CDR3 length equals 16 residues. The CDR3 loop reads CASSQGTAGAKNIQYF. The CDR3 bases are TGCGCCAGCAGCCAAGGGACCGCAGGGGCCAAAAACATTCAGTACTTC.

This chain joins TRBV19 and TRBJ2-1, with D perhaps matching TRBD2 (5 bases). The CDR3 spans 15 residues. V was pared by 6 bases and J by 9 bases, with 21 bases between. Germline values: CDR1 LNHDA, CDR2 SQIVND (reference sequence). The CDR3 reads CASRREGAGRGEQFF. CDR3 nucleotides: TGTGCCAGTAGAAGAGAGGGAGCTGGACGGGGTGAGCAGTTCTTC. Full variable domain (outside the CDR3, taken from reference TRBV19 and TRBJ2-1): DGGITQSPKYLFRKEGQNVTLSCEQNLNHDAMYWYRQDPGQGLRLIYYSQIVNDFQKGDIAEGYSVSREKKESFPLTVTSAQKNPTAFYLCASRREGAGRGEQFFGPGTRLTVL.

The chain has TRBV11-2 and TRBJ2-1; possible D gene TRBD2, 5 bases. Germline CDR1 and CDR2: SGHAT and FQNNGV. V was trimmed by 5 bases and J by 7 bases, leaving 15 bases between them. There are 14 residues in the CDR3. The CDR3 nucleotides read TGTGCCAGCAGCCTAACTAGTTCTGGGAATGAGCAGTTCTTC. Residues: CASSLTSSGNEQFF.

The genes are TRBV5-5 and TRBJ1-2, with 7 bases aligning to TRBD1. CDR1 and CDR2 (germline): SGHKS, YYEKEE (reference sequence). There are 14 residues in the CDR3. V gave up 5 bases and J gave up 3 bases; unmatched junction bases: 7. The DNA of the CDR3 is TGTGCCAGCAGGATCCAGGGGGTTGACTATGGCTACACCTTC. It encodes CASRIQGVDYGYTF.

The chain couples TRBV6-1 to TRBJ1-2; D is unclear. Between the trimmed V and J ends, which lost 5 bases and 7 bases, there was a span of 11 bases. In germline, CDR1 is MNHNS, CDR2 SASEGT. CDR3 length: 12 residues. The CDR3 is CASSNTGFGYTF. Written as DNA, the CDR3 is TGTGCCAGCAGTAACACGGGGTTTGGCTACACCTTC.

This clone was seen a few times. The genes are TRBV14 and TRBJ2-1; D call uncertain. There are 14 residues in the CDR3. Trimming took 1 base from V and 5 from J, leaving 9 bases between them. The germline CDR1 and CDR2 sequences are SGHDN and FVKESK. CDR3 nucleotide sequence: TGTGCCAGCAGCCAAGTGACTCTGGACAATGAGCAGTTCTTC. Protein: CASSQVTLDNEQFF.

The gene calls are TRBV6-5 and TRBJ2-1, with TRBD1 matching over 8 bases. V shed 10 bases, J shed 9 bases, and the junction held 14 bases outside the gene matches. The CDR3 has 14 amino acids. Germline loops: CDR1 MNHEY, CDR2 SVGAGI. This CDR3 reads CATESGGSPGEQFF. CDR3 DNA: TGTGCCACCGAATCAGGGGGCTCGCCCGGTGAGCAGTTCTTC.

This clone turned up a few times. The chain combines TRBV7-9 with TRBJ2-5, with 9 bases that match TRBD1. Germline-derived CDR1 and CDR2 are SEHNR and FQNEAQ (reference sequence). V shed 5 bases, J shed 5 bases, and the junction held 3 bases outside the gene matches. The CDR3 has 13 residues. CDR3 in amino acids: CASSLTGGETQYF. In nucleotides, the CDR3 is TGTGCCAGCAGCCTGACAGGGGGGGAGACCCAGTACTTC.

DNA for the CDR3: TGTGCCAGCAACACCGGGACAGCCTACAATGAGCAGTTCTTC. Translation gives CASNTGTAYNEQFF. The chain links TRBV7-2 to TRBJ2-1, with 7 positions matching TRBD1. This CDR3 is 14 amino acids long. The V gene's germline CDR1 is SGHTA and CDR2 FQGNSA. V lost 7 bases, J lost 2 bases, and 5 bases stayed unmatched.

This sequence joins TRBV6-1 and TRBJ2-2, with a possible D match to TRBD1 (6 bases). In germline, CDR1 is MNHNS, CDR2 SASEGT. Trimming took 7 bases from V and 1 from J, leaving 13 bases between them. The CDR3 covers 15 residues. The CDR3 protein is CASTIRGGNTGELFF. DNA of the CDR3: TGTGCCAGCACGATCAGAGGGGGGAACACCGGGGAGCTGTTTTTT.

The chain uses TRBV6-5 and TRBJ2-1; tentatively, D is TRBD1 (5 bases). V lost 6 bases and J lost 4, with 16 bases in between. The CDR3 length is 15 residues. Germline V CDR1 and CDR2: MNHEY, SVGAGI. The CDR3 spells CASRQAQGQYNEQFF. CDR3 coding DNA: TGTGCCAGCAGGCAAGCTCAGGGTCAATACAATGAGCAGTTCTTC.

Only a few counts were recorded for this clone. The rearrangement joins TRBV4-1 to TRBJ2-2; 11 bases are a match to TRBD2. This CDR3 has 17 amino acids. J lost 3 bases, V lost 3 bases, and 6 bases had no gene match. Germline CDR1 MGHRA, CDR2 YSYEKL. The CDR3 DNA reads TGCGCCAGCAGCCACCCGAAACTAGCGGGGGACACCGGGGAGCTGTTTTTT. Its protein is CASSHPKLAGDTGELFF.

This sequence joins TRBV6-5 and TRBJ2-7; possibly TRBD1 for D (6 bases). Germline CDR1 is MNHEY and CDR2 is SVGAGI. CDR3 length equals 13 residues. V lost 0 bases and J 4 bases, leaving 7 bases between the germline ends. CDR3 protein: CASSYSRGYEQYV. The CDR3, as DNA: TGTGCCAGCAGTTACTCGAGGGGGTACGAGCAGTACGTC.

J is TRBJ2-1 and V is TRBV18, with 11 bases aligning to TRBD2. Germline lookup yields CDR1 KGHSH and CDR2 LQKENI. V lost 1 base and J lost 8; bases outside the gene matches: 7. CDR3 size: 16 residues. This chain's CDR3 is CASSPRELAGADEQFF. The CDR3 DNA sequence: TGTGCCAGCTCACCACGGGAACTAGCGGGAGCTGATGAGCAGTTCTTC.

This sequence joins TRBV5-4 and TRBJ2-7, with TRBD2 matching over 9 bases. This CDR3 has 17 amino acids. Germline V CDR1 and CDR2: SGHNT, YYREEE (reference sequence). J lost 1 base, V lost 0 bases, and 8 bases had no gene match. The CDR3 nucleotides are TGTGCCAGCAGCTTGGCCGTGGCTAGCGGGATTTCCTACGAGCAGTACTTC. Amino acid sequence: CASSLAVASGISYEQYF.

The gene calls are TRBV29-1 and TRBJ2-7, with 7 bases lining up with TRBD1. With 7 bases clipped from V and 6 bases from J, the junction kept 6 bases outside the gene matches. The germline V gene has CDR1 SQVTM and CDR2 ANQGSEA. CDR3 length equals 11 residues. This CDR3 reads CSAFTGAEQYF. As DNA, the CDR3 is TGCAGCGCCTTTACAGGGGCCGAGCAGTACTTC.

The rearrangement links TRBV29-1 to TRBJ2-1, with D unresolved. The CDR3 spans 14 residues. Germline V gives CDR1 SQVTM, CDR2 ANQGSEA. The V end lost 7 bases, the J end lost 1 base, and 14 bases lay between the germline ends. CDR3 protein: CSGLGGASYNEQFF. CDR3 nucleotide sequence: TGCAGCGGCCTTGGCGGAGCATCCTACAATGAGCAGTTCTTC.

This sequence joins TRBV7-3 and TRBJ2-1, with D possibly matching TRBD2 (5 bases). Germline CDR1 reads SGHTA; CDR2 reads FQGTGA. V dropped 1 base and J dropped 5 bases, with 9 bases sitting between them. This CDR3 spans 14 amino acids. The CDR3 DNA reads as TGTGCCAGCAGCTTAAGTGGGGAGAACAATGAGCAGTTCTTC. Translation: CASSLSGENNEQFF. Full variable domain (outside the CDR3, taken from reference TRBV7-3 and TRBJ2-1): GAGVSQTPSNKVTEKGKYVELRCDPISGHTALYWYRQSLGQGPEFLIYFQGTGAADDSGLPNDRFFAVRPEGSVSTLKIQRTERGDSAVYLCASSLSGENNEQFFGPGTRLTVL.